The T cell receptor beta chain under discussion was sequenced for a study of cytomegalovirus exposure and HLA in healthy donors. With respect to this clone: Its matching antigen is unknown.

General observations from the study: TCR beta chains numbering 164 were designated cytomegalovirus-associated.

With 1 base removed from V and 0 bases from J, the gap between germline ends came to 13 bases. The CDR3 covers 18 residues. Germline V CDR1 and CDR2: MGHRA, YSYEKL. The PCR employed 60 Vbeta primers together with 13 Jbeta primers. Profiling relied on immunoSEQ multiplex PCR, and the TCRdb table lists in-frame clones only, not all of them. The sample yields about 150,000 clones, approximately 80% seen once. The chain carries TRBV4-1 and TRBJ2-6; D perhaps matches TRBD2 (5 bases). This TCR derives from a young man in good health and CMV-seronegative. The sequenced sample was PBMCs. The CDR3 DNA is TGCGCCAGCAGCCAAGGGACTGTGGGAGTCTCTGGGGCCAACGTCCTGACTTTC. Translated: CASSQGTVGVSGANVLTF.